These 5 T cell receptor beta chains share one sample of origin, sequenced in a study of blood T cell repertoires in COVID-19 (dated by TCRdb to about 2020). Library preparation employed the immunoSEQ multiplex PCR assay. TCRdb holds this immuneACCESS table with in-frame rearrangements only. Some clones are missing; in checked studies, unresolved V genes explain under half, and the rest has no known cause. The sample yields roughly 320,000 clones; roughly 85% were counted once. The ten largest make up approximately 7.6% of the sample. Sequenced material: peripheral blood. Receptors were obtained from a human donor in a cohort sampled during active COVID-19.

The chain is built from TRBV25-1 and TRBJ1-4; a possible D gene is TRBD1 (6 bases). V lost 3 bases to trimming and J lost 7 bases, with 21 bases between them. CDR3 length equals 17 residues. The germline V gene has CDR1 MGHDK and CDR2 SYGVNS. The CDR3 sequence is CASSEVGGASKSEKLFF. The CDR3 DNA reads as TGTGCCAGCAGTGAGGTTGGGGGGGCCTCGAAAAGTGAAAAACTGTTTTTT.

The rearrangement uses TRBV30 and TRBJ1-1, with unresolved D. The CDR3 totals 12 residues. Per the germline V gene, CDR1 is GTSNPN and CDR2 is SVGIG (reference sequence). The V and J ends lost 4 bases and 5 bases respectively, with 11 bases between them. The CDR3 reads CAWIRRETEAFF. CDR3 DNA sequence: TGTGCCTGGATCCGACGGGAAACTGAAGCTTTCTTT.

The chain has TRBV12-5 and TRBJ1-5, with TRBD1 identical over 7 bases. J lost 0 bases, V lost 6 bases, and 8 bases had no gene match. From germline, CDR1 is LGHNT and CDR2 FRNRAP. The CDR3 is 16 residues long. CDR3 amino acids: CASGPTGQHSNQPQHF. CDR3 in DNA: TGTGCTAGTGGGCCGACGGGACAGCATAGCAATCAGCCCCAGCATTTT.

The V gene is TRBV5-1, the J gene TRBJ1-2, with unresolved D. Trimming took off 0 bases at V and 6 bases at J, with 21 bases between the two ends. CDR3 size: 17 residues. Germline CDR1 SGHRS, CDR2 YFSETQ. CDR3 coding DNA: TGCGCCAGCAGCTTGGACGCTATTGAGGCCCGACTTGATGGCTACACCTTC. Protein sequence: CASSLDAIEARLDGYTF.

A single count supports this clone. In the same sample, other DNA sequences code for this CDR3. The rearrangement joins TRBV7-9 to TRBJ2-7; the match to TRBD1 covers 7 bases. The CDR3 consists of 13 residues. CDR1 is SEHNR and CDR2 is FQNEAQ in the germline V gene (reference sequence). The junction had 3 bases not matched to a gene; V was cut back by 3 bases and J by 4 bases. CDR3 coding DNA: TGTGCCAGCAGCTTGGGGGACAGTTACGAGCAGTACTTC. This sequence encodes CASSLGDSYEQYF. The whole variable domain, remainder taken from reference TRBV7-9 and TRBJ2-7, is DTGVSQNPRHKITKRGQNVTFRCDPISEHNRLYWYRQTLGQGPEFLTYFQNEAQLEKSRLLSDRFSAERPKGSFSTLEIQRTEQGDSAMYLCASSLGDSYEQYFGPGTRLTVT.